This T cell receptor (beta chain) stems from a study of somatic mutations in cytotoxic T cells in rheumatoid arthritis. The study, taken as a whole, reports: Healthy controls did not share the age-linked increase in CD8+ clonality seen in rheumatoid arthritis patients. No multiple-comparison adjustment was applied to the slight TRBV07 underrepresentation in rheumatoid arthritis patients.

Assay used: immunoSEQ multiplex PCR; TCRdb lists only in-frame clones, some missing. This table holds 15,000 to 20,000 clones, around 80% found once. Positive magnetic bead selection, which isolated the CD4+ and CD8+ cells, was followed by a flow cytometry check of purity. Unmatched junction bases numbered 8, after V lost 3 bases and J lost 8 bases. Germline lookup yields CDR1 SQVTM and CDR2 ANQGSEA. The CDR3 is made up of 13 amino acids. Remarks on this clone: The antigen remains unidentified.

The chain couples TRBV29-1 to TRBJ1-2; the match to TRBD1 covers 8 bases. The specimen sequenced was CD8+ T cells sorted from blood. This TCR was sampled from an adult with rheumatoid arthritis. For the CDR3, the DNA is TGCAGCGTTGAGGTGGACAGGGTCGGCGGCTACACCTTC. Its protein product is CSVEVDRVGGYTF.